This T cell receptor beta chain was profiled in a study of blood T cell repertoires in COVID-19. Germline CDR1 SGHNT, CDR2 YYREEE (reference sequence). V was pared by 4 bases and J by 6 bases, with 11 bases between. The CDR3 is made up of 12 amino acids. The table lists this clone with a few counts. Per the original data handling: Nucleated cell counts were estimated from reference gene primer amplification. The data were produced by immunoSEQ multiplex PCR, yet TCRdb's version contains in-frame clones alone and is incomplete. Clone size and the V and J calls come from that table; the DNA yielded D and trimming. The repertoire holds fewer than 300,000 clones, with 80% to 90% as singletons. Donors of Cohort 3 who recovered were those that had two negative PCRs, clearance, or symptom resolution.

The receptor comes from a woman aged 25 to 39 who had recovered from COVID-19. J is TRBJ2-7 and V is TRBV5-4, with TRBD2 as a possible D gene (6 bases). The sequenced sample consisted of PBMCs or T cells enriched from blood (not recorded which). The CDR3 DNA is TGTGCCAGCAGCCAGGACTACGCCGAGCAGTACTTC. Its protein product is CASSQDYAEQYF.